The next 32 T cell receptor beta chains were all read from a single sample in a study of identifying expanded T cells in peripheral blood (dated by TCRdb to the late 2010s). Library preparation was by the immunoSEQ multiplex PCR assay. TCRdb took over this immuneACCESS table, retaining in-frame rearrangements with V and J assigned. Such tables are incomplete; in checked studies, under half of the missing clones stem from an unresolved V gene, and the remainder is unexplained. Present in this sample are 95,000 to 100,000 clones, roughly 85% of which were seen just once. In total, the top ten clones hold roughly 15% of the sample. The source material was blood. The receptors originated from a person aged 18 to 75 in good health.

The chain joins TRBV11-2 to TRBJ2-4; D not certain. The CDR3 covers 13 residues. The germline V gene has CDR1 SGHAT and CDR2 FQNNGV. V was shortened by 1 base and J by 5 bases, with 6 bases between the two germline ends. The CDR3 bases are TGTGCCAGCAGCTTAGCCGGTCAAAACATTCAGTACTTC. Its protein is CASSLAGQNIQYF.

The chain couples TRBV28 to TRBJ1-2, with no clear D. This CDR3 comprises 14 residues. V gave up 2 bases and J gave up 5 bases, with 12 bases separating them. CDR1 and CDR2 (germline): MDHEN, SYDVKM. CDR3 DNA sequence: TGTGCCAGCAGTTTAAATTCACAGACTTATGGCTACACCTTC. This sequence encodes CASSLNSQTYGYTF.

This chain joins TRBV27 and TRBJ2-1; no reliable D call. Trimming left V 7 bases short and J 0 bases short, with 13 bases between. Germline CDR1 and CDR2: MNHEY and SMNVEV (reference sequence). The CDR3 spans 15 residues. The CDR3 sequence: CASTPLGPSYNEQFF. In DNA form, the CDR3 reads TGTGCCAGCACCCCCTTGGGCCCCTCCTACAATGAGCAGTTCTTC.

The chain links TRBV7-8 to TRBJ2-2; D is unresolved. The CDR3 runs to 13 residues. Trimming cost V 8 bases and J 6 bases, with 13 bases left between them. Looked up from germline, CDR1 is SGHVS and CDR2 is FQNEAQ. The CDR3 region has the DNA TGTGCCAGCGGCGAGATCCCCCCCGGGGAGCTGTTTTTT. This translates into CASGEIPPGELFF.

The genes are TRBV5-1 and TRBJ2-3; D remains ambiguous. V was trimmed by 2 bases and J by 3 bases, leaving 1 base between them. This CDR3 contains 11 residues. Germline assignment: CDR1 SGHRS and CDR2 YFSETQ. The CDR3 reads CASSFTDTQYF. The CDR3 DNA reads TGCGCCAGCAGCTTTACAGATACGCAGTATTTT.

This clone was seen once. J is TRBJ2-2 and V is TRBV11-3; D not certain. The V gene's germline CDR1 is SGHNT and CDR2 YENEEA. The ends were cut back, 0 bases at V and 6 bases at J, with 5 bases in the middle. CDR3 size: 13 residues. The chain's CDR3 is CASSLDMAGELFF. CDR3 DNA: TGTGCCAGCAGCTTAGATATGGCCGGGGAGCTGTTTTTT. Combining the CDR3 with reference TRBV11-3 and TRBJ2-2 gives the whole variable domain EAGVVQSPRYKIIEKKQPVAFWCNPISGHNTLYWYLQNLGQGPELLIRYENEEAVDDSQLPKDRFSAERLKGVDSTLKIQPAELGDSAVYLCASSLDMAGELFFGEGSRLTVL.

The J gene is TRBJ2-2, the V gene TRBV5-4; 9 bases map to TRBD1. The V gene's germline CDR1 is SGHNT and CDR2 YYREEE (reference sequence). The CDR3 sequence is 16 residues long. The junction had 7 bases not matched to a gene; V was cut back by 4 bases and J by 3 bases. The CDR3: CASSTTGGDDTGELFF. CDR3 bases: TGTGCCAGCAGCACTACAGGGGGCGACGACACCGGGGAGCTGTTTTTT.

This clone was seen a single time. V is TRBV28 and J is TRBJ1-6, with TRBD1 as a possible D gene (5 bases). The germline CDR1 and CDR2 sequences are MDHEN and SYDVKM. V lost 6 bases and J lost 1, with 13 bases in between. The CDR3 has 16 residues. CDR3 region: CASSQGFGSYNSPLHF. DNA of the CDR3: TGTGCCAGCAGCCAGGGATTTGGGTCCTATAATTCACCCCTCCACTTT.

The V and J genes are TRBV27 and TRBJ2-1, with 10 bases identical to TRBD2. Germline V CDR1 and CDR2: MNHEY, SMNVEV (reference sequence). V lost 4 bases, J lost 2 bases, and 2 bases stayed unmatched. The CDR3 sequence is 15 residues long. Here the CDR3 reads CASSSTSGAYNEQFF. The CDR3 DNA reads TGTGCCAGCAGTTCAACTAGCGGGGCCTACAATGAGCAGTTCTTC.

The chain employs TRBV28 and TRBJ1-3; 7 nucleotides align to TRBD1. CDR1 and CDR2 (germline): MDHEN, SYDVKM. V lost 5 bases, J lost 0 bases, and 4 bases stayed unmatched. CDR3 length: 15 residues. The CDR3 DNA sequence: TGTGCCAGCAGTCCGACAGGGACCTCTGGAAACACCATATATTTT. Protein product: CASSPTGTSGNTIYF.

This chain links TRBV5-4 with TRBJ2-5; 14 bases agree with TRBD2. CDR3 size: 15 residues. V lost 4 bases, J lost 5 bases, and 4 bases stayed unmatched. Germline CDR1 is SGHNT and CDR2 is YYREEE (reference sequence). This CDR3 is CASSQTSGGAETQYF. CDR3 in DNA: TGTGCCAGCAGCCAGACTAGCGGGGGGGCCGAGACCCAGTACTTC.

The rearrangement links TRBV29-1 to TRBJ1-1; no firm D call. Germline V CDR1 and CDR2: SQVTM, ANQGSEA. Trimming stripped 2 bases from V and 3 bases from J, with 10 bases between. This CDR3 comprises 13 residues. CDR3 nucleotide sequence: TGCAGCGTTGAACGGGTCCTGGACACTGAAGCTTTCTTT. It translates to CSVERVLDTEAFF.

The chain couples TRBV15 to TRBJ2-1; D is perhaps TRBD1 or TRBD2 (5 bases each). Per germline, CDR1 LNHNV and CDR2 YYDKDF (reference sequence). The CDR3 is made up of 12 amino acids. V dropped 5 bases and J dropped 10 bases, with 12 bases sitting between them. The CDR3 coding sequence is TGTGCCACCAGCTACGGGACCACCGAGCAGTTCTTC. This gives the protein CATSYGTTEQFF.

The J gene is TRBJ2-1, the V gene TRBV7-9, with TRBD2 identical over 11 bases. Germline V gene lookup returns CDR1 SEHNR and CDR2 FQNEAQ (reference sequence). The CDR3 contains 17 residues. V was pared by 2 bases and J by 7 bases, with 10 bases of the junction left unmatched. CDR3 DNA: TGTGCCAGCAGCTTACGCCTAGCGGGGGGAAGGACGAATGAGCAGTTCTTC. Its protein product is CASSLRLAGGRTNEQFF.

Here the CDR3 DNA reads TGTGCCAGTAGTAGGTGGGACAGTTTAGAGCAGTACTTC. Encoded protein: CASSRWDSLEQYF. J is TRBJ2-7 and V is TRBV19; 7 nucleotides agree with TRBD1. The CDR3 has 13 amino acids. V shed 4 bases, J shed 7 bases, and the junction held 7 bases outside the gene matches. Germline assignment: CDR1 LNHDA and CDR2 SQIVND (reference sequence).

CDR3 nucleotide sequence: TGTGCCAGCTCACGGTGGGGGGGGGACACTGAAGCTTTCTTT. This sequence encodes CASSRWGGDTEAFF. The chain uses TRBV18 and TRBJ1-1, with D possibly matching TRBD1 (5 bases). The CDR3 has 14 residues. V shed 4 bases and J shed 3 bases, with 12 bases lying between them. In germline, CDR1 is KGHSH, CDR2 LQKENI.

V gene TRBV4-3 combines with J gene TRBJ2-3; D may be TRBD1 or TRBD2 (5 bases each). The germline V gene encodes CDR1 LGHNA and CDR2 YSLEER. V was clipped by 1 base and J by 2 bases, with 10 bases between them. The CDR3 length is 15 residues. The CDR3 nucleotides read TGCGCCAGCAGCCAAGGGGACGGTCACACAGATACGCAGTATTTT. Translated: CASSQGDGHTDTQYF.

V and J are TRBV4-2 and TRBJ1-1; D possibly corresponds to TRBD1 (5 bases). V shed 5 bases and J shed 4 bases, with 14 bases lying between them. The CDR3 consists of 14 residues. Germline lookup yields CDR1 LGHNA and CDR2 YNFKEQ. The CDR3 loop is CASSDTGRSTEAFF. CDR3 nucleotides: TGTGCCAGCAGCGACACAGGTAGAAGCACTGAAGCTTTCTTT.

The chain employs TRBV11-3 and TRBJ1-1; no clear D. V lost 1 base and J 1 base, leaving 4 bases between the germline ends. The CDR3 contains 13 residues. The V gene's germline CDR1 is SGHNT and CDR2 YENEEA. CDR3 coding DNA: TGTGCCAGCAGCTTAGGACAGAACACTGAAGCTTTCTTT. The encoded protein is CASSLGQNTEAFF.

This chain connects TRBV11-3 to TRBJ1-1; no firm D call. The V end was cut by 5 bases, the J end by 1 base, with 5 bases between. The CDR3 consists of 12 residues. Per germline, CDR1 SGHNT and CDR2 YENEEA. The chain's CDR3 is CASSRGNTEAFF. The CDR3 nucleotides read TGTGCCAGCAGCCGAGGGAACACTGAAGCTTTCTTT.

The V gene is TRBV28, the J gene TRBJ1-2; the D gene is possibly TRBD1 (5 bases). The germline V gene encodes CDR1 MDHEN and CDR2 SYDVKM. There are 16 residues in the CDR3. V lost 6 bases, J lost 4 bases, and 21 bases lay in between. CDR3 region: CASSQTTGYRGYGYTF. CDR3 nucleotide sequence: TGTGCCAGCAGCCAAACAACAGGTTACCGCGGCTATGGCTACACCTTC.

The chain is built from TRBV6-5 and TRBJ1-2; D possibly corresponds to TRBD1 (5 bases). The CDR3 is made up of 14 amino acids. Trimming shortened V by 3 bases and J by 5 bases, and 13 bases separated the two germline ends. Germline CDR1 and CDR2: MNHEY and SVGAGI. The CDR3 is CASSYYHEGYGYTF. Here the CDR3 DNA reads TGTGCCAGCAGTTATTACCACGAGGGGTATGGCTACACCTTC.

V gene TRBV5-1 combines with J gene TRBJ2-7; D is unclear. Trimming took 0 bases from V and 0 from J, leaving 7 bases between them. This CDR3 comprises 14 residues. Germline-derived CDR1 and CDR2 are SGHRS and YFSETQ. CDR3 nucleotides: TGCGCCAGCAGCTTGGTACCGAGCTCCTACGAGCAGTACTTC. It specifies CASSLVPSSYEQYF.

The chain couples TRBV7-2 to TRBJ2-5; D is uncertain. There are 13 residues in the CDR3. V was trimmed by 3 bases and J by 5 bases, leaving 10 bases between them. CDR1 is SGHTA, CDR2 FQGNSA, per germline. The CDR3 here is CASSLGPLETQYF. The CDR3 DNA reads TGTGCCAGCAGCTTGGGCCCGCTGGAGACCCAGTACTTC.

The rearrangement links TRBV2 to TRBJ2-1, with a weak D call TRBD1 (5 bases). V was cut by 7 bases and J by 10 bases, with 8 bases left in between. This CDR3 has 10 residues. Germline V gene lookup returns CDR1 SNHLY and CDR2 FYNNEI. In DNA form, the CDR3 reads TGTGCCAGCAAGTACAGGGAGCAGTTCTTC. This encodes CASKYREQFF.

V usage is TRBV9 and J usage is TRBJ1-1; no reliable D call. The V end lost 0 bases, the J end lost 6 bases, and 15 bases lay between the germline ends. This CDR3 spans 15 amino acids. Germline V CDR1 and CDR2: SGDLS, YYNGEE. CDR3 region: CASSVALGTYAEAFF. In nucleotides, the CDR3 is TGTGCCAGCAGCGTAGCTCTGGGAACATATGCTGAAGCTTTCTTT.

This clone was observed a handful of times. The V call is TRBV7-9, the J call TRBJ1-2; 8 positions match TRBD1. The V gene's germline CDR1 is SEHNR and CDR2 FQNEAQ (reference sequence). This CDR3 comprises 15 residues. The junction had 11 bases not matched to a gene; V was cut back by 7 bases and J by 4 bases. The CDR3 here is CASNRGDRTGYGYTF. DNA of the CDR3: TGTGCCAGCAACCGAGGGGACAGGACTGGCTATGGCTACACCTTC.

The V and J genes are TRBV10-3 and TRBJ2-3, with D unclear. CDR3 size: 14 residues. Trimming removed 7 bases from V and 1 base from J, with 12 bases in between. Germline V lookup: CDR1 ENHRY, CDR2 SYGVKD. Written as DNA, the CDR3 is TGTGCCATCACCGAGCGAATTGGCACAGATACGCAGTATTTT. It translates to CAITERIGTDTQYF.

This chain joins TRBV5-6 and TRBJ2-7; 7 bases agree with TRBD1. Trimming cost V 3 bases and J 2 bases; bases outside gene matches: 2. This CDR3 is built from 13 residues. The germline gives CDR1 SGHDT, CDR2 YYEEEE. The CDR3 nucleotides are TGTGCCAGCAGCTCGACAGGGACCTACGAGCAGTACTTC. As protein: CASSSTGTYEQYF.

The chain employs TRBV4-1 and TRBJ1-2, with unresolved D. V lost 1 base and J 3 bases, leaving 12 bases between the germline ends. The V gene's germline CDR1 is MGHRA and CDR2 YSYEKL. The CDR3 is 15 amino acids. The CDR3 loop reads CASSQVFRQDYGYTF. The CDR3 DNA is TGCGCCAGCAGCCAAGTTTTTCGACAAGACTATGGCTACACCTTC.

The chain carries TRBV9 and TRBJ2-3, with 8 bases matching TRBD2. Trimming cost V 2 bases and J 2 bases; bases outside gene matches: 4. The CDR3 contains 15 residues. The germline gives CDR1 SGDLS, CDR2 YYNGEE. The chain's CDR3 is CASSVSGENTDTQYF. Here the CDR3 DNA reads TGTGCCAGCAGCGTTAGCGGGGAAAACACAGATACGCAGTATTTT.

J is TRBJ2-7 and V is TRBV7-2; possibly TRBD2 for D (6 bases). CDR1 is SGHTA, CDR2 FQGNSA, per germline. V lost 6 bases to trimming and J lost 3 bases, with 12 bases between them. The CDR3 length is 13 residues. CDR3 residues: CASRAGRLYEQYF. The DNA for the CDR3 is TGTGCCAGCAGGGCGGGACGGCTCTACGAGCAGTACTTC.